Presented here are 28 T cell receptor beta chains from one specimen sequenced in a study of T-cell memory formation after mild COVID-19. Using its own MiXCR run on the 5' RACE reads, TCRdb lists one record per CDR3 protein. This table holds over 130,000 distinct CDR3 sequences, 11% to 15% found once. Sequenced material: PBMCs or a T cell subset sorted from them (not recorded which). The receptors shown here come from an adult woman who had mild COVID-19 (a few samples of this study predate the infection). Cell type and time point are not known.

The chain uses TRBV7-9 and TRBJ1-4; D is unclear. Trimming cost V 3 bases and J 6 bases, with 8 bases left between them. This CDR3 has 13 residues. Germline V CDR1 and CDR2: SEHNR, FQNEAQ (reference sequence). The CDR3 spells CASSFLSDEKLFF. The CDR3 DNA sequence: TGTGCCAGCAGCTTTCTTTCCGATGAAAAACTGTTTTTT.

This clonotype came up a few times. V usage is TRBV4-1 and J usage is TRBJ2-2; no clear D. V dropped 0 bases and J dropped 10 bases, with 9 bases sitting between them. This CDR3 comprises 13 residues. In germline, CDR1 is MGHRA, CDR2 YSYEKL. The CDR3 loop reads CASSQDNDAELFF. CDR3 coding DNA: TGCGCCAGCAGCCAAGATAATGATGCGGAGCTGTTTTTT.

This rearrangement joins TRBV5-4 to TRBJ2-2; 7 bases are shared with TRBD2. This CDR3 is 16 amino acids long. Germline CDR1 is SGHNT and CDR2 is YYREEE (reference sequence). Unmatched junction bases numbered 6, after V lost 4 bases and J lost 0 bases. The CDR3 nucleotides are TGTGCCAGCAGCCCCCCGGGGGGATCGAACACCGGGGAGCTGTTTTTT. Protein product: CASSPPGGSNTGELFF.

The rearrangement links TRBV16 to TRBJ2-7, with D perhaps matching TRBD1 or TRBD2 (5 bases each). Germline V lookup: CDR1 KGHSY, CDR2 FQNENV. The V end was cut by 4 bases, the J end by 4 bases, with 20 bases between. This CDR3 contains 16 residues. In DNA, the CDR3 is TGTGCCAGCAGCCTCCCTGGGACCCCCTCCCGTTACGAGCAGTACTTC. This gives the protein CASSLPGTPSRYEQYF. The full variable domain, with the rest looked up from reference TRBV16 and TRBJ2-7, is GEEVAQTPKHLVRGEGQKAKLYCAPIKGHSYVFWYQQVLKNEFKFLISFQNENVFDETGMPKERFSAKCLPNSPCSLEIQATKLEDSAVYFCASSLPGTPSRYEQYFGPGTRLTVT.

The rearrangement uses TRBV6-4 and TRBJ2-2, with D perhaps TRBD1 (6 bases). Germline CDR1 is MRHNA and CDR2 is SNTAGT. The ends were cut back, 4 bases at V and 4 bases at J, with 10 bases in the middle. The CDR3 has 14 amino acids. The CDR3 protein is CASSVTGPTGELFF. The CDR3, as DNA: TGTGCCAGCAGTGTTACAGGGCCCACCGGGGAGCTGTTTTTT.

This clonotype was seen a handful of times. The chain combines TRBV29-1 with TRBJ1-1; maybe TRBD1 (5 bases). This CDR3 comprises 13 residues. Germline CDR1 is SQVTM and CDR2 is ANQGSEA. The germline V and J ends were trimmed by 6 bases and 3 bases, with 14 bases remaining between them. For the CDR3, the DNA is TGCAGCGTCCCACAGGCTACCGACACTGAAGCTTTCTTT. Encoded protein: CSVPQATDTEAFF.

V gene TRBV2 combines with J gene TRBJ2-3; D is perhaps TRBD2 (5 bases). Deletions cut 10 bases from V and 7 bases from J, with 9 bases between. Germline V gene lookup returns CDR1 SNHLY and CDR2 FYNNEI. The CDR3 loop spans 10 amino acids. CDR3 in DNA: TGTGCCACCGGACTGAATACGCAGTATTTT. Amino acid sequence: CATGLNTQYF.

The rearrangement uses TRBV12-3 or TRBV12-4 and TRBJ2-2, with 8 bases identical to TRBD1. This CDR3 has 15 amino acids. Germline trimming cut 6 bases from V and 4 bases from J; bases unmatched to any gene: 7. The DNA for the CDR3 is TGTGCCAGCAGGGACCGGGACAGGCCCACCGGGGAGCTGTTTTTT. Residues: CASRDRDRPTGELFF.

This clonotype has more than one count but fewer than ten. This rearrangement joins TRBV12-3 or TRBV12-4 to TRBJ2-7; D is unresolved. The CDR3 totals 15 residues. The V and J ends lost 6 bases and 1 base respectively, with 16 bases between them. CDR3 bases: TGTGCCAGCAGCGCCGCGGACGAAGGGTCCTACGAGCAGTACTTC. It translates to CASSAADEGSYEQYF.

In its sample, this clonotype was seen a few times. The chain joins TRBV7-9 to TRBJ2-1; a possible D gene is TRBD2 (6 bases). This CDR3 is built from 14 residues. Germline CDR1 is SEHNR and CDR2 is FQNEAQ (reference sequence). Trimming removed 4 bases from V and 7 bases from J, with 14 bases in between. This CDR3 is CASSSPSAGNEQFF. For the CDR3, the DNA is TGTGCCAGCAGCTCCCCCTCCGCGGGGAATGAGCAGTTCTTC.

In this sample, this clonotype turned up many times. This chain uses TRBV7-9 with TRBJ1-5; D might be TRBD1 (5 bases). The germline CDR1 and CDR2 sequences are SEHNR and FQNEAQ (reference sequence). CDR3 size: 14 residues. V lost 1 base and J 3 bases, leaving 7 bases between the germline ends. The CDR3 nucleotides read TGTGCCAGCAGCTTAGTGGGGCCCAATCAGCCCCAGCATTTT. Translated, it gives CASSLVGPNQPQHF.

This clonotype was detected ten times or more. J is TRBJ2-1 and V is TRBV27, with TRBD1 matching 7 bases. Losses at the gene ends were 2 bases for V and 4 bases for J; bases not matched to a gene: 5. Per germline, CDR1 MNHEY and CDR2 SMNVEV (reference sequence). This CDR3 region has 15 residues. The CDR3: CASSLAGGNYNEQFF. DNA for the CDR3: TGTGCCAGCAGTTTAGCAGGGGGAAATTACAATGAGCAGTTCTTC.

V and J are TRBV7-6 and TRBJ2-3, with 10 bases that match TRBD2. The CDR3 is 14 amino acids. With V trimmed by 6 bases and J by 4 bases, 4 bases remained unmatched. The V gene's germline CDR1 is SGHVS and CDR2 FNYEAQ. CDR3 in DNA: TGTGCCAGCAGAGCGGGGGGGCCCCCAGATACGCAGTATTTT. Amino acids: CASRAGGPPDTQYF. Complete variable domain (other parts from reference TRBV7-6 and TRBJ2-3): GAGVSQSPRYKVTKRGQDVALRCDPISGHVSLYWYRQALGQGPEFLTYFNYEAQQDKSGLPNDRFSAERPEGSISTLTIQRTEQRDSAMYRCASRAGGPPDTQYFGPGTRLTVL.

This clonotype was picked up a small number of times. This chain uses TRBV30 with TRBJ2-7, with 9 bases aligning to TRBD2. This CDR3 spans 16 amino acids. V shed 0 bases and J 5 bases; nucleotides not matched to a gene: 11. Germline V gives CDR1 GTSNPN, CDR2 SVGIG (reference sequence). CDR3 protein: CAWSVPAQRGEDEQYF. The CDR3 DNA reads as TGTGCCTGGAGTGTACCTGCCCAGCGGGGGGAGGACGAGCAGTACTTC.

This chain joins TRBV6-1 and TRBJ2-1; D gene ambiguous. This CDR3 is 13 amino acids long. Trimming cost V 0 bases and J 6 bases, with 6 bases left between them. Germline assignment: CDR1 MNHNS and CDR2 SASEGT. The CDR3: CASSEAEPNEQFF. The CDR3 DNA is TGTGCCAGCAGTGAAGCGGAGCCCAATGAGCAGTTCTTC.

This clonotype was recorded a few times. One junction end does not reproduce the germline sequence, and a read error may be involved. The gene calls are TRBV30 and TRBJ2-1; 8 nucleotides line up with TRBD2. The CDR3 covers 14 residues. Germline lookup yields CDR1 GTSNPN and CDR2 SVGIG (reference sequence). The CDR3 is CAWSTTPGRASPLF. CDR3 in DNA: TGTGCCTGGAGTACCACCCCCGGGAGGGCCTCACCACTCTTC.

The V gene is TRBV7-9, the J gene TRBJ2-7, with a tentative D call TRBD2 (5 bases). This CDR3 spans 13 amino acids. Trimming cost V 5 bases and J 5 bases, with 13 bases left between them. Germline-derived CDR1 and CDR2 are SEHNR and FQNEAQ (reference sequence). CDR3 protein: CASSARLGDEQYF. The CDR3 DNA follows: TGTGCCAGCAGCGCAAGGCTGGGAGACGAGCAGTACTTC.

The V and J genes are TRBV9 and TRBJ2-1; D may be TRBD1 (5 bases). Germline loops: CDR1 SGDLS, CDR2 YYNGEE. CDR3 length: 14 residues. The V end was cut by 0 bases, the J end by 4 bases, with 8 bases between. CDR3 bases: TGTGCCAGCAGCGTAGCTAGGGGTTACAATGAGCAGTTCTTC. This sequence encodes CASSVARGYNEQFF.

The chain combines TRBV7-9 with TRBJ2-2; no definite D call. CDR1 SEHNR and CDR2 FQNEAQ come from the germline V gene (reference sequence). The CDR3 extends over 13 amino acids. Trimming cost V 2 bases and J 5 bases, with 6 bases left between them. The CDR3 region has the DNA TGTGCCAGCAGCTTATCCCGGACCGGGGAGCTGTTTTTT. It translates to CASSLSRTGELFF.

V gene TRBV5-6 combines with J gene TRBJ1-2; 10 bases are a match to TRBD1. The J segment lost 3 bases and the V segment lost 4 bases, leaving 6 bases of the junction unmatched. Germline V gene sequence: CDR1 SGHDT, CDR2 YYEEEE. The CDR3 covers 15 residues. The CDR3 spells CASSAGTGDHYGYTF. The CDR3 DNA reads as TGTGCCAGCAGCGCTGGGACAGGGGATCACTATGGCTACACCTTC. The full variable domain, its missing parts supplied by reference TRBV5-6 and TRBJ1-2, is DAGVTQSPTHLIKTRGQQVTLRCSPKSGHDTVSWYQQALGQGPQFIFQYYEEEERQRGNFPDRFSGHQFPNYSSELNVNALLLGDSALYLCASSAGTGDHYGYTFGSGTRLTVV.

This chain joins TRBV6-6 and TRBJ1-5; D gene unclear. CDR1 is MNHNY and CDR2 is SVGAGI in the germline V gene (reference sequence). There are 14 residues in the CDR3. Between the trimmed V and J ends, which lost 8 bases and 3 bases, there was a span of 14 bases. CDR3 coding DNA: TGTGCCAGCTCGAGGCAGGCGATCAATCAGCCCCAGCATTTT. Encoded protein: CASSRQAINQPQHF.

This clonotype was recorded a few times. V and J are TRBV4-1 and TRBJ1-6, with 7 nucleotides matching TRBD1. The CDR3 runs to 18 residues. The ends lost 0 bases at V and 5 bases at J; junction bases unmatched: 10. CDR1 is MGHRA and CDR2 is YSYEKL in the germline V gene. In DNA, the CDR3 is TGCGCCAGCAGCCAAGAACCTCAAGACAGGGCGGATAATTCACCCCTCCACTTT. Translation gives CASSQEPQDRADNSPLHF.

In its sample, this clonotype was seen a few times. V usage is TRBV23-1 and J usage is TRBJ1-1; D is undetermined. TRBV23-1 belongs to the ORF category, with a function that is uncertain. V lost 0 bases to trimming and J lost 2 bases, with 10 bases between them. The CDR3 sequence is 15 residues long. In nucleotides, the CDR3 is TGCGCCAGCAGTCAATCAGGTCCCAAAAACACTGAAGCTTTCTTT. Translated: CASSQSGPKNTEAFF.

This chain uses TRBV5-1 with TRBJ2-3, with 8 bases matching TRBD1. CDR1 is SGHRS, CDR2 YFSETQ, per germline. This CDR3 comprises 16 residues. Losses at the gene ends were 4 bases for V and 0 bases for J; bases not matched to a gene: 7. The CDR3 is CASSGGTGTSTDTQYF. The CDR3 region has the DNA TGCGCCAGCAGCGGGGGGACAGGAACTAGCACAGATACGCAGTATTTT. The whole variable domain, remainder taken from reference TRBV5-1 and TRBJ2-3, is KAGVTQTPRYLIKTRGQQVTLSCSPISGHRSVSWYQQTPGQGLQFLFEYFSETQRNKGNFPGRFSGRQFSNSRSEMNVSTLELGDSALYLCASSGGTGTSTDTQYFGPGTRLTVL.

This clonotype was detected ten times or more. The chain has TRBV27 and TRBJ1-5, with 10 bases aligning to TRBD1. Germline V CDR1 and CDR2: MNHEY, SMNVEV (reference sequence). The CDR3 runs 16 residues. The J segment lost 5 bases and the V segment lost 6 bases, leaving 10 bases of the junction unmatched. In nucleotides, the CDR3 is TGTGCCAGCAGAGAGACAGGGGGCGAGGGGGATCAGCCCCAGCATTTT. Translating it yields CASRETGGEGDQPQHF.

This clonotype was detected only a few times. The chain joins TRBV7-9 to TRBJ2-7; 10 nucleotides align to TRBD1. Germline V gene data show CDR1 as SEHNR and CDR2 as FQNEAQ (reference sequence). V was clipped by 5 bases and J by 1 base; unmatched bases: 14. The CDR3 runs 18 residues. The CDR3 DNA sequence: TGTGCCAGCAGCAGCCGGAAGGGACAGGGGATTAAATCCTACGAGCAGTACTTC. Its translation: CASSSRKGQGIKSYEQYF. The whole variable domain, filled in from reference TRBV7-9 and TRBJ2-7, reads DTGVSQNPRHKITKRGQNVTFRCDPISEHNRLYWYRQTLGQGPEFLTYFQNEAQLEKSRLLSDRFSAERPKGSFSTLEIQRTEQGDSAMYLCASSSRKGQGIKSYEQYFGPGTRLTVT.

This clonotype was seen only a few times. The chain uses TRBV5-6 and TRBJ2-3; tentatively, D is TRBD2 (7 bases). Trimming took off 0 bases at V and 4 bases at J, with 9 bases between the two ends. Germline loops: CDR1 SGHDT, CDR2 YYEEEE. This CDR3 has 14 amino acids. CDR3 protein: CASSLDGGPDTQYF. The CDR3 coding sequence is TGTGCCAGCAGCTTGGACGGGGGGCCAGATACGCAGTATTTT. Looking up the rest from reference TRBV5-6 and TRBJ2-3 gives the full variable domain: DAGVTQSPTHLIKTRGQQVTLRCSPKSGHDTVSWYQQALGQGPQFIFQYYEEEERQRGNFPDRFSGHQFPNYSSELNVNALLLGDSALYLCASSLDGGPDTQYFGPGTRLTVL.

V gene TRBV27 combines with J gene TRBJ2-7; the D gene could be TRBD1 or TRBD2 (6 bases each). This CDR3 has 15 residues. Between the trimmed V and J ends, which lost 2 bases and 0 bases, there was a span of 11 bases. In germline, CDR1 is MNHEY, CDR2 SMNVEV (reference sequence). The CDR3 bases are TGTGCCAGCAGTTTAAGGGGGGACCGCTCCTACGAGCAGTACTTC. Residues: CASSLRGDRSYEQYF.